The 13 T cell receptor beta chains below were found in one sample sequenced in a study of tumor and adjacent non-tumor tissue in lung cancer. A modified ARM-PCR protocol with three rounds of nested PCR amplified TCRbeta. TCRdb itself ran the multiplex PCR reads through MiXCR, one entry per CDR3 protein. The repertoire holds 70,000 to 90,000 distinct CDR3 sequences, with around 74% as singletons. No cell sorting was done before RNA was extracted from the tissue. Input material: lung tumor tissue. These receptors all stem from a woman between 50 and 59 years old with non-small cell lung cancer.

Concerning this clonotype: Without the conserved terminal phenylalanine or tryptophan, this CDR3 likely stems from a read error. The chain links TRBV20-1 to TRBJ1-5; TRBD1 is a possible D gene (5 bases). Germline assignment: CDR1 DFQATT and CDR2 SNEGSKA (reference sequence). The CDR3 spans 12 residues. CDR3 in amino acids: CSMDKGNQPQHV. The DNA for the CDR3 is TGCAGCATGGACAAGGGCAATCAGCCCCAGCATGTT.

Details on this clonotype: Because the CDR3 is missing its conserved closing phenylalanine or tryptophan, this is likely a read error. The J gene is TRBJ2-7, the V gene TRBV28, with D possibly being TRBD1 (8 bases). The CDR3 sequence is 17 residues long. Germline values: CDR1 MDHEN, CDR2 SYDVKM. The CDR3 bases are TGTGACAGCAGAACCACAGGGGGGGGCTGGAAGTCCTACGAGCAGTACTCC. As protein: CDSRTTGGGWKSYEQYS.

This clonotype has a handful of counts. This CDR3 is missing its conserved last phenylalanine or tryptophan, likely due to a read error. The DNA of the CDR3 is TGTGCCACGCGGGAGCAGGCAGACACGCAGTATTCT. Amino acids: CATREQADTQYS. The chain is built from TRBV12-3 or TRBV12-4 and TRBJ2-3, with TRBD2 matching over 7 bases. The CDR3 is 12 residues long.

Of note for this clonotype: One junction end does not reproduce the germline sequence, and a read error may be involved. The rearrangement joins TRBV29-1 to TRBJ2-7; 7 nucleotides match TRBD2. The CDR3 is 13 residues long. CDR1 SQVTM and CDR2 ANQGSEA come from the germline V gene. CDR3 nucleotide sequence: TGCAGCGTTGGGGCTAGCGGACACCGGGAGCACTACTTC. The encoded protein is CSVGASGHREHYF.

Points on this clonotype: An end of the junction does not agree with germline; a read error may underlie this. V usage is TRBV20-1 and J usage is TRBJ2-7, with D possibly being TRBD2 (5 bases). The CDR3 extends over 13 amino acids. CDR1 is DFQATT, CDR2 SNEGSKA, per germline (reference sequence). Here the CDR3 reads CSTREGSSYEQYF. For the CDR3, the DNA is TGCAGTACTAGAGAGGGTAGCTCCTACGAGCAGTATTTC.

Concerning this clonotype itself: One end of the junction varies from germline; a read error may be responsible. The chain carries TRBV6-5 and TRBJ2-1; 11 nucleotides line up with TRBD2. In germline, CDR1 is MNHEY, CDR2 SVGAGI. The CDR3 spans 14 residues. CDR3 coding DNA: TGTACCAGTAGTTACCTGGGACTAGCGGATGAGCAGTTCTTC. Amino acids: CTSSYLGLADEQFF.

The gene calls are TRBV11-2 and TRBJ1-1; no firm D call. The V end lost 2 bases, the J end lost 5 bases, and 12 bases lay between the germline ends. Germline CDR1 SGHAT, CDR2 FQNNGV. This CDR3 has 14 residues. CDR3 sequence reads: CASSLQMLGTEAFF. DNA for the CDR3: TGTGCCAGCAGCTTACAAATGTTGGGAACTGAAGCTTTCTTT.

Concerning this clonotype itself: A junction boundary mismatches the germline segment, possibly from a read error. CDR3 region: CASRLAVPNNEQFF. CDR3 sequence (DNA): TGTGCAAGCAGGCTAGCGGTACCTAACAATGAGCAGTTCTTC. V usage is TRBV12-3 or TRBV12-4 and J usage is TRBJ2-1; 7 positions agree with TRBD2. CDR3 length equals 14 residues.

Comments on this clonotype: A far larger clone is just one base off, so this is likely a read error. V and J are TRBV28 and TRBJ1-6, with D possibly TRBD1 on 5 matching bases. Germline loops: CDR1 MDHEN, CDR2 SYDVKM. V was trimmed by 5 bases and J by 11 bases, leaving 13 bases between them. There are 13 residues in the CDR3. DNA for the CDR3: TGTGCCAGCAGTGGGACCGGGGATCCACCCCTCCACTTT. Translation: CASSGTGDPPLHF.

In this sample, this clonotype turned up once. The junction does not match germline at one end; this may be a read error. The chain is built from TRBV12-3 or TRBV12-4 and TRBJ2-5; tentatively, D is TRBD2 (5 bases). The CDR3 runs 13 residues. Here the CDR3 reads CTSSLRPGETKYF. The DNA for the CDR3 is TGTACCAGCAGTTTAAGGCCCGGGGAGACCAAGTACTTC.

Remarks on this clonotype: Likely a read error: the CDR3 ends without its conserved phenylalanine or tryptophan. This chain uses TRBV6-1 with TRBJ2-2; 7 nucleotides align to TRBD2. The CDR3 loop spans 14 amino acids. CDR1 MNHNS and CDR2 SASEGT come from the germline V gene. The DNA of the CDR3 is TGTGCCTGCAGGCTAGCGGCGAACACCGGGGAGCTGTTTCTT. It translates to CACRLAANTGELFL.

The sample holds many counts of this clonotype. This rearrangement joins TRBV10-2 to TRBJ2-1; 12 bases are a match to TRBD2. Trimming took 4 bases from V and 4 from J; bases not matched to a gene: 2. The CDR3 loop spans 15 amino acids. The germline CDR1 and CDR2 sequences are WSHSY and SAAADI. The CDR3 DNA is TGCGCCAGCAGTGGGGGACTAGCGGGTTACAATGAGCAGTTCTTC. Residues: CASSGGLAGYNEQFF.

Regarding this clonotype: A junction boundary mismatches the germline segment, possibly from a read error. The chain recombines TRBV11-2 with TRBJ1-4, with D possibly TRBD1 on 5 matching bases. The CDR3 length is 14 residues. The germline V gene encodes CDR1 SGHAT and CDR2 FQNNGV. The CDR3 nucleotides are TGTGCCAGCGGCTTAGCAGGGATTAACGAAAAACCGTTTTTT. Translating it yields CASGLAGINEKPFF.